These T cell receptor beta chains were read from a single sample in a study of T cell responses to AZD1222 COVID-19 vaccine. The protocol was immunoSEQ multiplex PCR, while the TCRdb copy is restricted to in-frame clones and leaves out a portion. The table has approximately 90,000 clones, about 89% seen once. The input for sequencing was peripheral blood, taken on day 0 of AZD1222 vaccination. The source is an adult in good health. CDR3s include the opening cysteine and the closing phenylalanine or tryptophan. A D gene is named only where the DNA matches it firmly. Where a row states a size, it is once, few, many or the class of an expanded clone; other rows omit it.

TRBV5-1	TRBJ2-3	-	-	TGCGCCAGCAGCTTACAGGGTGCAGATACGCAGTATTTT	CASSLQGADTQYF
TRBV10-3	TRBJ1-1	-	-	TGTGCCATCACCCAGACAGGGAACACTGAAGCTTTCTTT	CAITQTGNTEAFF
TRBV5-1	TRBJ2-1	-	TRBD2	TGCGCCAGCAGGGGACTAGCGATCGATGAGCAGTTCTTC	CASRGLAIDEQFF
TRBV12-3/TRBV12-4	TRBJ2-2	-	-	TGTGCCAGCAGTCGGGGGACCGGGGAGCTGTTTTTT	CASSRGTGELFF
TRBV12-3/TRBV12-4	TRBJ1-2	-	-	TGTGCCAGTTTCGACAGGAACTATGGCTACACCTTC	CASFDRNYGYTF
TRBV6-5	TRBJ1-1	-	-	TGTGCCAGCAGTCCCCGTTCAGGTTGGGCTGAAGCTTTCTTT	CASSPRSGWAEAFF
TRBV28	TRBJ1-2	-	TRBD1	TGTGCCAGCAGTCTAGACAGGGGTTATGGCTACACCTTC	CASSLDRGYGYTF
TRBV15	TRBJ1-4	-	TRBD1	TGTGCCACCAGGGGGGACAGGGGAACTAATGAAAAACTGTTTTTT	CATRGDRGTNEKLFF
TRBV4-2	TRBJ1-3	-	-	TGTGCCAGCAGCTCAGACCGGGACACTGGAAACACCATATATTTT	CASSSDRDTGNTIYF
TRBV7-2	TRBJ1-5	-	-	TGTGCCAGCAGCTTAGTAGCCGATAGCAATCAGCCCCAGCATTTT	CASSLVADSNQPQHF
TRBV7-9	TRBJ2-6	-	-	TGTGCCAGCAGCCCCCGGTGGTCTGGGGCCAACGTCCTGACTTTC	CASSPRWSGANVLTF
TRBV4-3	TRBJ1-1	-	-	TGCGCCAGCAGCCAAGACGGCTTGCCCGGTGAAGCTTTCTTT	CASSQDGLPGEAFF
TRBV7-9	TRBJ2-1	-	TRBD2	TGTGCCAGCAGCCCCCTCCAACTAGCGGGGGGCCGATTCAATGAGCAGTTCTTC	CASSPLQLAGGRFNEQFF
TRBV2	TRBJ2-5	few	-	TGTGCCAGCACCCCCACTAGTTTGGGTACAGGAGAGACCCAGTACTTC	CASTPTSLGTGETQYF
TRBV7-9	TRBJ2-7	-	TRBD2	TGTGCCAGCAGCCCGACCTCTGCCGTAGCGGGGGGCCACTACGAGCAGTACTTC	CASSPTSAVAGGHYEQYF
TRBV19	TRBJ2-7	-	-	TGTGCCAGTAGTATTGCGACAGCTTTTCCCTACGAGCAGTACTTC	CASSIATAFPYEQYF
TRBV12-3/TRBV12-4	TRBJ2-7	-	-	TGTGCCAGCAGTTTTTACGAGCAGTACTTC	CASSFYEQYF
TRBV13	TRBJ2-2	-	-	TGTGCCAGCAGCTTCGTAGCGAACACCGGGGAGCTGTTTTTT	CASSFVANTGELFF
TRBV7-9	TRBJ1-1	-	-	TGTGCCAGCAGTTTAGGGGGATCGTTTGAAGCTTTCTTT	CASSLGGSFEAFF
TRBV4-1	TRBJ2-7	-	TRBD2	TGCGCCAGCGGAGGAGCAGCGGGGGCTACCTACGAGCAGTACTTC	CASGGAAGATYEQYF
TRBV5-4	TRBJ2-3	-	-	TGTGCCAGCAGCCCCCGCCAGGAGGGAGCAGATACGCAGTATTTT	CASSPRQEGADTQYF
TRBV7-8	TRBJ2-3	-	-	TGTGCCAGCAGCTTGGTGACTAGACGCACAGATACGCAGTATTTT	CASSLVTRRTDTQYF
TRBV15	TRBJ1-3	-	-	TGTGCCACCAGCAGAGTAGAGGCAGGGCGAGACACCATATATTTT	CATSRVEAGRDTIYF
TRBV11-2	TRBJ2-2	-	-	TGTGCCAGCAGCTTAGACTCATTCGGTGGCGGGACTCACACCGGGGAGCTGTTTTTT	CASSLDSFGGGTHTGELFF
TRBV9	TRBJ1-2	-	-	TGTGCCAGCACCGAATCCTCGGAGTGGGCAGGTGGCTACACCTTC	CASTESSEWAGGYTF
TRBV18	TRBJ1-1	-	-	TGTGCCAGCTCACCACTTGAGGGGGGCCTGGGGGCTTTCTTT	CASSPLEGGLGAFF
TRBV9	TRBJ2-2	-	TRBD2	TGTGCCAGCAGCGTAGTCCCTAGCGGGTTACTCGGCACCGGGGAGCTGTTTTTT	CASSVVPSGLLGTGELFF
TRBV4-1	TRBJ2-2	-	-	TGCGCCAGCAGCCAAGCGACTAGGCTCGCCGGGGAGCTGTTTTTT	CASSQATRLAGELFF
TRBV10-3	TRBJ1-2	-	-	TGTGCCATCAGTGACCCGGACACATCTTCTCTCTATGGCTACACCTTC	CAISDPDTSSLYGYTF
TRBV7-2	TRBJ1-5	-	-	TGTGCCAGCAGCCTGAGGGGGGGTCAGCCCCAGCATTTT	CASSLRGGQPQHF
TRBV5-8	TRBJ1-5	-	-	TGTGCCAGCAGCAGGTCCCGGCTTTCCCAGCCCCAGCATTTT	CASSRSRLSQPQHF
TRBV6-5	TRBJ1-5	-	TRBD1	TGTGCCAGCCAAAGGGGGCAGGTTCAGCCCCAGCATTTT	CASQRGQVQPQHF
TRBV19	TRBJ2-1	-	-	TGTGCCAGTGTATCTAGCGAATCCTACAATGAGCAGTTCTTC	CASVSSESYNEQFF
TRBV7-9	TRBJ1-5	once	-	TGTGCCAGCAGCTCCCGACTTCAGCCCCAGCATTTT	CASSSRLQPQHF
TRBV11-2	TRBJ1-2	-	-	TGTGCCAGCAGCAAGGGTAGCCCCGGGAACACCTTC	CASSKGSPGNTF
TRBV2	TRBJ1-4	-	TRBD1	TGTGCCAGCGATTCGGACGGACAGGGATTTGAAAAACTGTTTTTT	CASDSDGQGFEKLFF
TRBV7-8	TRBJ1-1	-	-	TGTGCCAGCAGCTTTGTCAGGGGCACTGAAGCTTTCTTT	CASSFVRGTEAFF
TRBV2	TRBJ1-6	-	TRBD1	TGTGCCAGCAGTGAATCCCGGACAGGGGGCTTTAGCTCCTATAATTCACCCCTCCACTTT	CASSESRTGGFSSYNSPLHF
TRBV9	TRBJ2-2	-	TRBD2	TGTGCCAGCAGCCCGTGGGGGGGGAACACCGGGGAGCTGTTTTTT	CASSPWGGNTGELFF
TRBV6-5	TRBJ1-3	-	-	TGTGCCAGTATGGCCGGGGTATTCACTGGAAACACCATATATTTT	CASMAGVFTGNTIYF
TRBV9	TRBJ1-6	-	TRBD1	TGTGCCAGCAGCGTAGGGGGGACAGGGTTTTCACCCCTCCACTTT	CASSVGGTGFSPLHF
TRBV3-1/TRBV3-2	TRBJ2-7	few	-	TGTGCCAGCAGCCAAGACAACAGTAACTACGAGCAGTACTTC	CASSQDNSNYEQYF
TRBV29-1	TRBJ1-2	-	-	TGCAGCGTTGTAGGGGACACTCGGGGGACAAGAGACTACACCTTC	CSVVGDTRGTRDYTF
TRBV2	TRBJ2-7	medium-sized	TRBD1	TGTGCCAAGCAAGAGGGACAGGGAAGGGACGAGCAGTACTTC	CAKQEGQGRDEQYF
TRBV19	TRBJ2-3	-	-	TGTGCCAGTAGTACGGGGCGTCTTGATACGCAGTATTTT	CASSTGRLDTQYF
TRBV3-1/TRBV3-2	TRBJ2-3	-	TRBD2	TGTGCCAGCAGCCAAGGGGCTAGCGGGGGGGCCGAAGTGGATACGCAGTATTTT	CASSQGASGGAEVDTQYF
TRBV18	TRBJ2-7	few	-	TGTGCCAGCTCACCGGCTCAGGGTTACGAGCAGTACTTC	CASSPAQGYEQYF
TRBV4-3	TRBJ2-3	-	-	TGCGCCAGCGGTCAGGGAAGCCATGGCACAGATACGCAGTATTTT	CASGQGSHGTDTQYF
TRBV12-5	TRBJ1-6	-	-	TGTGCTAGTGGTTTAACCTCTAATTCACCCCTCCACTTT	CASGLTSNSPLHF
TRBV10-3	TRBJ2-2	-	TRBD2	TGTGCCATCGGCACTAGCGGCAACACCGGGGAGCTGTTTTTT	CAIGTSGNTGELFF
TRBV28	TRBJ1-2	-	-	TGTGCCAGCAGTTCCCTCAGGGCCCTGGTCTATGGCTACACCTTC	CASSSLRALVYGYTF
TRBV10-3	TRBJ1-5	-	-	TGTGCCATCAGTTCAGTAGGTCAGCCCCAGCATTTT	CAISSVGQPQHF
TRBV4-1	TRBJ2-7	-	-	TGCGCCAGCAGCCAAGCTCCCGTCTCGAACCCATCCTACGAGCAGTACTTC	CASSQAPVSNPSYEQYF
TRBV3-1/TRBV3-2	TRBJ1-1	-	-	TGTGCCAGCAGCCAATTCCTTGGGAACACTGAAGCTTTCTTT	CASSQFLGNTEAFF
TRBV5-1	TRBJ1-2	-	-	TGCGCCAGCAGCCCCATCGGAGGGCTTAATGGCTACACCTTC	CASSPIGGLNGYTF
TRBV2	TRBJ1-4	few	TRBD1	TGTGCCAGCAGCCAAAGGGGACAGTTTACTGAAAAACTGTTTTTT	CASSQRGQFTEKLFF
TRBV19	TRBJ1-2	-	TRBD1	TGTGCCAGTACGCACAGGGGCCATGGCTACACCTTC	CASTHRGHGYTF
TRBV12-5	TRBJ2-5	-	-	TGTGCTAGTGGCCCCTCAAGGGAGACCCAGTACTTC	CASGPSRETQYF
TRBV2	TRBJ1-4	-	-	TGTGCCAGCAGGGGAGGAGAAAAACTGTTTTTT	CASRGGEKLFF
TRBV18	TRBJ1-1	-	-	TGTGCCAGCTCACGAAATCCACTGTATTATGGTGACACTGAAGCTTTCTTT	CASSRNPLYYGDTEAFF